The 19 T cell receptor beta chains presented below share a single source sample, sequenced in a study of Tregs in tolerant kidney transplant recipients. Mixed chimerism was transient after nonmyeloablative marrow transplants from related graft donors. Produced via immunoSEQ multiplex PCR; TCRdb's table is partial and in-frame only. Seen here are 50,000 to 65,000 clones, around 87% observed once, and the top ten hold 3.8%. The sequencing used CD4+ T cells from blood (PBMCs), collected 6 months after the transplant. The receptors stem from a human patient who received a combined kidney and bone marrow transplant. The graft donor may have contributed some T cells.

The CDR3 reads CSASILYEQYF. Here the CDR3 DNA reads TGCAGTGCTAGCATTCTCTACGAGCAGTACTTC. The J gene is TRBJ2-5, the V gene TRBV20-1; no reliable D call. TRBJ2-7 explains the end of the DNA better; the J call may be wrong. Germline V lookup: CDR1 DFQATT, CDR2 SNEGSKA (reference sequence). This CDR3 is 11 amino acids long.

The V and J genes are TRBV10-2 and TRBJ2-1, with 10 bases that match TRBD2. V trimming: 8 bases; J trimming: 6 bases; junction bases outside the gene matches: 4. The germline gives CDR1 WSHSY, CDR2 SAAADI. CDR3 length equals 13 residues. CDR3 sequence: CASLAGVPNEQFF. The CDR3 region has the DNA TGCGCCAGCCTAGCGGGAGTTCCCAATGAGCAGTTCTTC.

This clone was counted once. The chain employs TRBV27 and TRBJ2-7; TRBD2 is a possible D gene (5 bases). CDR1 and CDR2 from the germline V gene are MNHEY and SMNVEV (reference sequence). The V end was cut by 4 bases, the J end by 4 bases, with 23 bases between. The CDR3 spans 17 residues. CDR3: CASSSDPWTRRGYEQYF. In DNA form, the CDR3 reads TGTGCCAGCAGTTCCGACCCCTGGACCCGGAGAGGGTACGAGCAGTACTTC.

With regard to this clone: Other DNA sequences in this specimen translate into the identical CDR3. The genes are TRBV4-3 and TRBJ1-6; D ambiguous. Germline CDR1 and CDR2: LGHNA and YSLEER. V shed 0 bases and J shed 9 bases, with 9 bases lying between them. This CDR3 has 14 residues. The CDR3 bases are TGCGCCAGCAGCCAAGATCGCAGGATTTCACCCCTCCACTTT. Translation: CASSQDRRISPLHF.

As concerns this clone: Germline is not matched at one junction end, which may reflect a read error. This chain joins TRBV5-4 and TRBJ2-1; 8 bases are shared with TRBD2. Germline lookup yields CDR1 SGHNT and CDR2 YYREEE (reference sequence). CDR3 length equals 17 residues. The CDR3 DNA reads as TGTGCCAGCAGCTCAACTCTAACTAGCGGAATTAACAAAGAGCAGTTCTTC. This encodes CASSSTLTSGINKEQFF.

The V gene is TRBV7-3, the J gene TRBJ2-6, with 10 positions matching TRBD1. The germline gives CDR1 SGHTA, CDR2 FQGTGA. The CDR3 consists of 18 residues. The trim removed 5 bases at V and 4 bases at J, leaving 11 bases unmatched. The CDR3 spells CASSVTGTGVTGANVLTF. Written as DNA, the CDR3 is TGTGCCAGCAGCGTGACCGGGACAGGGGTGACGGGGGCCAACGTCCTGACTTTC.

This clone was counted a few times. This chain uses TRBV4-1 with TRBJ2-3; 15 nucleotides agree with TRBD2. Germline trimming cut 5 bases from V and 3 bases from J; bases unmatched to any gene: 15. The CDR3 runs 20 residues. The germline gives CDR1 MGHRA, CDR2 YSYEKL. As DNA, the CDR3 is TGCGCCAGCAGCTCTCCGGGACTAGCGGGGGGCTACTCGGGGACAGATACGCAGTATTTT. Translating it yields CASSSPGLAGGYSGTDTQYF.

The chain employs TRBV28 and TRBJ2-7; 9 bases are a match to TRBD1. V lost 5 bases to trimming and J lost 2 bases; unmatched junction nucleotides: 10. The CDR3 spans 16 residues. Germline CDR1 MDHEN, CDR2 SYDVKM. In nucleotides, the CDR3 is TGTGCCAGCAGTATGCTCCCCGGGACAGGGACCTACGAGCAGTACTTC. Its protein product is CASSMLPGTGTYEQYF.

This chain uses TRBV4-2 with TRBJ2-3, with 10 bases that match TRBD2. The CDR3 spans 17 residues. V was clipped by 4 bases and J by 6 bases; unmatched bases: 13. Germline V CDR1 and CDR2: LGHNA, YNFKEQ. The CDR3 DNA sequence: TGTGCCAGCAGCCGACCAAAGTCCCTAGCGGGGGCTGATACGCAGTATTTT. Translated: CASSRPKSLAGADTQYF.

The chain is built from TRBV5-1 and TRBJ1-5; D is perhaps TRBD1 (5 bases). The V end was cut by 4 bases, the J end by 5 bases, with 10 bases between. The CDR3 length is 13 residues. Germline values: CDR1 SGHRS, CDR2 YFSETQ. The CDR3 DNA follows: TGCGCCAGCAGCGTCGGGGGGGATCAGCCCCAGCATTTT. It yields the protein CASSVGGDQPQHF.

The chain uses TRBV7-8 and TRBJ2-3, with D possibly being TRBD2 (7 bases). V gave up 3 bases and J gave up 4 bases, with 14 bases separating them. The germline V gene encodes CDR1 SGHVS and CDR2 FQNEAQ. This CDR3 is 15 amino acids long. The CDR3 coding sequence is TGTGCCAGCAGCTTTCGGGGGGCCGGCGCAGATACGCAGTATTTT. Encoded protein: CASSFRGAGADTQYF.

The chain is built from TRBV5-6 and TRBJ1-4; weak D call: TRBD1 (6 bases). CDR3 length equals 14 residues. V dropped 1 base and J dropped 7 bases, with 11 bases sitting between them. The germline gives CDR1 SGHDT, CDR2 YYEEEE. CDR3 bases: TGTGCCAGCAGCTTGATCACAGGGACTGAAAAACTGTTTTTT. It codes for CASSLITGTEKLFF.

The sample holds a few counts of this clone. The V and J genes are TRBV11-2 and TRBJ2-1; D perhaps matches TRBD1 (6 bases). The CDR3 consists of 15 residues. The V end was cut by 5 bases, the J end by 7 bases, with 18 bases between. CDR1 and CDR2 (germline): SGHAT, FQNNGV. The CDR3 here is CASSLAIFTGNEQFF. CDR3 DNA sequence: TGTGCCAGCAGCCTCGCAATCTTTACAGGGAATGAGCAGTTCTTC.

CDR3 region: CASSQGHWASGRRNTGELFF. The CDR3 DNA follows: TGCGCCAGCAGCCAAGGTCATTGGGCTAGCGGGAGGCGTAACACCGGGGAGCTGTTTTTT. This chain connects TRBV4-3 to TRBJ2-2, with 11 nucleotides matching TRBD2. Germline V gene sequence: CDR1 LGHNA, CDR2 YSLEER. Trimming cost V 1 base and J 2 bases; bases outside gene matches: 12. This CDR3 comprises 20 residues.

V gene TRBV28 combines with J gene TRBJ2-2; a possible D gene is TRBD1 (5 bases). The CDR3 covers 13 residues. CDR1 is MDHEN, CDR2 SYDVKM, per germline. V was clipped by 8 bases and J by 5 bases, with 12 bases between them. The CDR3 DNA reads TGTGCCAGCCTAAGGGGCCCAACCGGGGAGCTGTTTTTT. It is translated as CASLRGPTGELFF.

The rearrangement links TRBV29-1 to TRBJ2-1; 11 positions match TRBD2. From germline, CDR1 is SQVTM and CDR2 ANQGSEA. This CDR3 has 13 amino acids. The J segment lost 6 bases and the V segment lost 6 bases, leaving 4 bases of the junction unmatched. Written as DNA, the CDR3 is TGCAGCGTAGTAGCGGGAGGGCTCAATGAGCAGTTCTTC. Its protein is CSVVAGGLNEQFF.

The chain employs TRBV27 and TRBJ1-5, with 11 bases lining up with TRBD1. V shed 6 bases and J 3 bases; nucleotides not matched to a gene: 16. CDR3 length: 19 amino acids. Germline CDR1 and CDR2: MNHEY and SMNVEV (reference sequence). The CDR3 is CASSLLPRTGGLDNQPQHF. The CDR3 nucleotides are TGTGCCAGCAGCTTACTCCCTCGGACAGGGGGCCTAGACAATCAGCCCCAGCATTTT.

This chain links TRBV5-1 with TRBJ2-1; TRBD2 aligns across 12 bases. CDR1 SGHRS and CDR2 YFSETQ come from the germline V gene. V dropped 4 bases and J dropped 7; count of bases not matched to a gene: 6. The CDR3 spans 15 residues. CDR3 amino acids: CASSPTTSGGNEQFF. DNA for the CDR3: TGCGCCAGCAGCCCCACGACTAGCGGGGGAAATGAGCAGTTCTTC. The whole variable domain, remainder taken from reference TRBV5-1 and TRBJ2-1, is KAGVTQTPRYLIKTRGQQVTLSCSPISGHRSVSWYQQTPGQGLQFLFEYFSETQRNKGNFPGRFSGRQFSNSRSEMNVSTLELGDSALYLCASSPTTSGGNEQFFGPGTRLTVL.

The DNA of the CDR3 is TGTGCCAGCAGCGCACGGACAGGCGGCCAAGAGACCCAGTACTTC. Residues: CASSARTGGQETQYF. The V gene is TRBV5-6, the J gene TRBJ2-5; 7 bases agree with TRBD1. The CDR3 has 15 amino acids. Looked up from germline, CDR1 is SGHDT and CDR2 is YYEEEE. V lost 4 bases and J lost 1; bases outside the gene matches: 7.